The present TCR beta chain was sequenced within a study of T cell responses to AZD1222 COVID-19 vaccine. About the study: Both about-4-week and about-12-week second-dose recipients were combined.

Study-wide results and caveats: A rise in Spike-specific TCR breadth and depth followed two AZD1222 doses. Donors were mostly white British, more females; clonal diversity possibly underestimated.

Details on this clone: Its specificity is unknown.

Using immunoSEQ multiplex PCR, the repertoire was profiled, and TCRdb retains in-frame clones only, with some absent. The data show about 150,000 clones, with approximately 90% seen just once and around 2.2% held by the top ten. The J segment lost 8 bases and the V segment lost 0 bases, leaving 4 bases of the junction unmatched. Germline lookup yields CDR1 MNHEY and CDR2 SVGEGT. The CDR3 is made up of 13 amino acids. Sample: peripheral blood, taken on day 0 of AZD1222 vaccination. The rearrangement links TRBV6-2 or TRBV6-3 to TRBJ2-7, with 7 bases matching TRBD2. This clonotype originated in an adult in good health. The CDR3 bases are TGTGCCAGCAGTTACTCCTGGGAGGGCAAGCAGTACTTC. Protein: CASSYSWEGKQYF.